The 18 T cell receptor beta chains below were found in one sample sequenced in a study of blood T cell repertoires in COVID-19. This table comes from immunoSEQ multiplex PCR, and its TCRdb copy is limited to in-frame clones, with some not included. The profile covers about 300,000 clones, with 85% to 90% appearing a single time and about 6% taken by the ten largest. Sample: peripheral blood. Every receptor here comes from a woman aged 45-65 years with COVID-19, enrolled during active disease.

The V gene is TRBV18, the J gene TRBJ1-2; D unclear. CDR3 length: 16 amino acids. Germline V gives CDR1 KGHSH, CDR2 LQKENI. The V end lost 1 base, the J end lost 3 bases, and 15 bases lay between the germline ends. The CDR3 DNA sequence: TGTGCCAGCTCACCACTGACACAATACCAGGACTATGGCTACACCTTC. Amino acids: CASSPLTQYQDYGYTF.

The CDR3: CASSGQGVANTEAFF. The CDR3 nucleotides read TGTGCCAGCTCCGGGCAGGGGGTCGCGAACACTGAAGCTTTCTTT. V and J are TRBV2 and TRBJ1-1; 7 bases match TRBD1. CDR3 length: 15 residues. V lost 8 bases, J lost 1 base, and 10 bases stayed unmatched. Germline CDR1 SNHLY, CDR2 FYNNEI.

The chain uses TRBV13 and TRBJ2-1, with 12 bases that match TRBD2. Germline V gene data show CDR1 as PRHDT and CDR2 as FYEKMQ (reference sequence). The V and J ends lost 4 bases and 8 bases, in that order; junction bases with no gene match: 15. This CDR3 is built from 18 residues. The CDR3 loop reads CASSSSYQKTSGSYEQFF. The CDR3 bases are TGTGCCAGCAGCTCGTCGTACCAAAAGACTAGCGGGAGTTATGAGCAGTTCTTC.

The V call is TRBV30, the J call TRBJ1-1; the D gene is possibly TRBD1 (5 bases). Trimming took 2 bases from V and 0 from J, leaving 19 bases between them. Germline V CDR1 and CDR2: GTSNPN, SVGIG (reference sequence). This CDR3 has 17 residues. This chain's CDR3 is CAWSTAGRTLLNTEAFF. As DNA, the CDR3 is TGTGCCTGGAGTACGGCAGGGCGAACCCTTCTGAACACTGAAGCTTTCTTT. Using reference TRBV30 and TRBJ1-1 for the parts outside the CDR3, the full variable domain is SQTIHQWPATLVQPVGSPLSLECTVEGTSNPNLYWYRQAAGRGLQLLFYSVGIGQISSEVPQNLSASRPQDRQFILSSKKLLLSDSGFYLCAWSTAGRTLLNTEAFFGQGTRLTVV.

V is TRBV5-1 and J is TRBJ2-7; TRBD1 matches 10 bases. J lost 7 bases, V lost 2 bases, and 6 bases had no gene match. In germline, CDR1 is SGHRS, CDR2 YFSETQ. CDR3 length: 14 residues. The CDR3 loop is CASSLDRGLREQYF. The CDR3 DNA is TGCGCCAGCAGCTTAGACAGGGGGCTGCGTGAGCAGTACTTC.

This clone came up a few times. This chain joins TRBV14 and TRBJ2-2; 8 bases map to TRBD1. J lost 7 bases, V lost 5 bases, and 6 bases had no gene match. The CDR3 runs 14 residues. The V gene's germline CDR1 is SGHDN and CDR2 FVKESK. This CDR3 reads CASSSRTGIGELFF. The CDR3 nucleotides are TGTGCCAGCAGCTCTCGGACAGGGATCGGGGAGCTGTTTTTT.

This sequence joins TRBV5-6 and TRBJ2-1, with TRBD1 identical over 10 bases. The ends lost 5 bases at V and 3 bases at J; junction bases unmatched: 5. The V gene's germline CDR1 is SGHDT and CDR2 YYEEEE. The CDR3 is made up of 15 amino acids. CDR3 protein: CASRTGTGVYNEQFF. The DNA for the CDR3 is TGTGCCAGCAGGACCGGGACAGGGGTCTACAATGAGCAGTTCTTC.

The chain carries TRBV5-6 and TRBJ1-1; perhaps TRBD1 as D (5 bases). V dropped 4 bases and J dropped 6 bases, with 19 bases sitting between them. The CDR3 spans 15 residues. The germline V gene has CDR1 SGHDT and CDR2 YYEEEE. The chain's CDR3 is CASSPPGGRGPEAFF. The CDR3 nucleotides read TGTGCCAGCAGCCCCCCGGGCGGGAGGGGTCCTGAAGCTTTCTTT.

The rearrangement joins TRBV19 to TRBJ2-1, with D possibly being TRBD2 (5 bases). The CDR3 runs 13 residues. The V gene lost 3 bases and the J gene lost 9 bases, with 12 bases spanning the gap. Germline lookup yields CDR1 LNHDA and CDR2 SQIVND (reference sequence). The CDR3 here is CASSIREVREQFF. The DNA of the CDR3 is TGTGCCAGTAGTATTCGGGAAGTTCGTGAGCAGTTCTTC.

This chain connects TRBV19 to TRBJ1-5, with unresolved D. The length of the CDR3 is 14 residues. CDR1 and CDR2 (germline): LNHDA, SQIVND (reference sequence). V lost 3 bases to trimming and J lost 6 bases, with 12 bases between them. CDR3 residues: CASSIRGSGQPQHF. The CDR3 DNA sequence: TGTGCCAGTAGTATCCGAGGCTCGGGTCAGCCCCAGCATTTT. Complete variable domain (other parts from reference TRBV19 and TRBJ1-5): DGGITQSPKYLFRKEGQNVTLSCEQNLNHDAMYWYRQDPGQGLRLIYYSQIVNDFQKGDIAEGYSVSREKKESFPLTVTSAQKNPTAFYLCASSIRGSGQPQHFGDGTRLSIL.

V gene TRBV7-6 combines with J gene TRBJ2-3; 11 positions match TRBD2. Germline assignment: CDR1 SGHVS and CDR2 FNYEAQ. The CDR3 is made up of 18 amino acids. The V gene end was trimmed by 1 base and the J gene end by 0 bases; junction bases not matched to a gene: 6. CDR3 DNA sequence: TGTGCCAGCAGCTTAGGGGGGACTAGCGGATCTAGCACAGATACGCAGTATTTT. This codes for CASSLGGTSGSSTDTQYF.

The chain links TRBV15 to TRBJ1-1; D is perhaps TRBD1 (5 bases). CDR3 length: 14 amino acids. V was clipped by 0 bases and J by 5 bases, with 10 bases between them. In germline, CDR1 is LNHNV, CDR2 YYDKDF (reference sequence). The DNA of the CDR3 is TGTGCCACCAGCAGAGATCTAGGGGAAACTGAAGCTTTCTTT. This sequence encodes CATSRDLGETEAFF.

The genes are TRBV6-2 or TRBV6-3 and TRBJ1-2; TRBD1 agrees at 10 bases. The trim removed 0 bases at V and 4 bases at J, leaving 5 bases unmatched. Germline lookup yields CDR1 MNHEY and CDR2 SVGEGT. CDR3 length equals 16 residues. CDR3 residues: CASSYSRQGALYGYTF. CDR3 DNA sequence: TGTGCCAGCAGTTACTCCCGACAGGGGGCTCTCTATGGCTACACCTTC.

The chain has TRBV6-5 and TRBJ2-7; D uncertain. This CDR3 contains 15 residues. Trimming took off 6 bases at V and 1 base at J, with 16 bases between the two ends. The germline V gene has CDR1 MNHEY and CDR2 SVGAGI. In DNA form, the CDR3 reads TGTGCCAGCAGAGCCGACACCCTTGGGTCCTACGAGCAGTACTTC. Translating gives CASRADTLGSYEQYF.

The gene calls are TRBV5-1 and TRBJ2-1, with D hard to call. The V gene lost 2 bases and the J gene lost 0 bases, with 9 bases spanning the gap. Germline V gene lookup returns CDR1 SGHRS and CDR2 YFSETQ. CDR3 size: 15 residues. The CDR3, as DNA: TGCGCCAGCAGCTTTGGAGCGACCTCCTACAATGAGCAGTTCTTC. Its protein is CASSFGATSYNEQFF.

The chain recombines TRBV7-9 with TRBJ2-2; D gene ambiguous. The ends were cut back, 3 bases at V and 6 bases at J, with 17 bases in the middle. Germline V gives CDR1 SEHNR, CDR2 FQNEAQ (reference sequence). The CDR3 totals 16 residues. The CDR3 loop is CASSFLGPLTAGELFF. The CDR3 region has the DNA TGTGCCAGCAGCTTTTTGGGCCCTCTTACAGCCGGGGAGCTGTTTTTT.

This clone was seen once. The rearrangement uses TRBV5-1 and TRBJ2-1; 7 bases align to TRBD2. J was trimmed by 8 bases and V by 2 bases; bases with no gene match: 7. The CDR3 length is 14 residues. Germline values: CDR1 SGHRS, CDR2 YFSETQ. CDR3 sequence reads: CASSFLAATDEQFF. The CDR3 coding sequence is TGCGCCAGCAGCTTCCTAGCGGCTACGGATGAGCAGTTCTTC.

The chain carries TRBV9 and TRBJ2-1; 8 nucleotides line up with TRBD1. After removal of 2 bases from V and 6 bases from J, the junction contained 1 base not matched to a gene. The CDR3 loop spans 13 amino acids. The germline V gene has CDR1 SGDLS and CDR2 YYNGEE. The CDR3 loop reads CASSVTGGNEQFF. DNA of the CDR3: TGTGCCAGCAGCGTTACAGGGGGCAATGAGCAGTTCTTC.